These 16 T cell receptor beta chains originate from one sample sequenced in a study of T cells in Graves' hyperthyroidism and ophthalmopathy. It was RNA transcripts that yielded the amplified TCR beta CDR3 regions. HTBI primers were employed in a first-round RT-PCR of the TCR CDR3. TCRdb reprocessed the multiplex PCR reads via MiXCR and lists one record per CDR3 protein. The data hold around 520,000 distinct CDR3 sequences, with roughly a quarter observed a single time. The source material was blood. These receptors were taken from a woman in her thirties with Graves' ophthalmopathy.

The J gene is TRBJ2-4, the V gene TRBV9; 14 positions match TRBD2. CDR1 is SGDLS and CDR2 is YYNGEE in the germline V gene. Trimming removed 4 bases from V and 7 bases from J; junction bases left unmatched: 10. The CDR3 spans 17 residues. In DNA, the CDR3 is TGTGCCAGCAGCCCGGGGACTAGCGGGGGCCCAAGGAACATTCAGTACTTC. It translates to CASSPGTSGGPRNIQYF.

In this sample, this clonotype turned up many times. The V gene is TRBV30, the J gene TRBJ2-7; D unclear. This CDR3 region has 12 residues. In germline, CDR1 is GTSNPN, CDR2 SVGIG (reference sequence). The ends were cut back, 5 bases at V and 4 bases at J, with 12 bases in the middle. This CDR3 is CAWARSFYEQYF. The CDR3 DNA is TGTGCCTGGGCTAGATCGTTTTACGAGCAGTACTTC.

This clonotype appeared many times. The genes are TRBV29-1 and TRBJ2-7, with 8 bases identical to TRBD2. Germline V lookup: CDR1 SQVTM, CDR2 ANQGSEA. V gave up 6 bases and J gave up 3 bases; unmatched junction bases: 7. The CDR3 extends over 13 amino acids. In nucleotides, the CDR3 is TGCAGCGTAGCCGGGACTAGAAACTACGAGCAGTACTTC. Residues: CSVAGTRNYEQYF.

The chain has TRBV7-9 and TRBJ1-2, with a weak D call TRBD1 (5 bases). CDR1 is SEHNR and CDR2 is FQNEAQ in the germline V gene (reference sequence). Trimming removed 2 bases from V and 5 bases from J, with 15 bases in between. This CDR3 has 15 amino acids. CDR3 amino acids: CASSLSNRHTYGYTF. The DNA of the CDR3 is TGTGCCAGCAGCTTATCCAACAGGCACACTTATGGCTACACCTTC.

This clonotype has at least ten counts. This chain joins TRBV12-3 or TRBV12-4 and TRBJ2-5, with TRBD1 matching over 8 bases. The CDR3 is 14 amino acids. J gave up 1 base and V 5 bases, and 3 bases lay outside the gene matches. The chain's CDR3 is CASSQGQGQETQYF. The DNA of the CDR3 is TGTGCCAGCAGTCAAGGACAGGGCCAAGAGACCCAGTACTTC.

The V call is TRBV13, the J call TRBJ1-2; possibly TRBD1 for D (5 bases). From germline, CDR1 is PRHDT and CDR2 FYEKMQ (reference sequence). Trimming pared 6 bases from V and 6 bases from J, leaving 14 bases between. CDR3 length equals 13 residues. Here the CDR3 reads CASRSGTLDGYTF. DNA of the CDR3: TGTGCCAGCAGGTCCGGGACTTTGGATGGCTACACCTTC.

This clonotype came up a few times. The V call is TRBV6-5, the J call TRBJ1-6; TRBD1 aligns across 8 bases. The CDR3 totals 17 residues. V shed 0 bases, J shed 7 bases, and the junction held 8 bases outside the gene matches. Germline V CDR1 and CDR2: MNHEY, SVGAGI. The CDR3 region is CASSYSFDNRGNSPLHF. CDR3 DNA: TGTGCCAGCAGTTACTCGTTCGATAACAGGGGGAATTCACCCCTCCACTTT.

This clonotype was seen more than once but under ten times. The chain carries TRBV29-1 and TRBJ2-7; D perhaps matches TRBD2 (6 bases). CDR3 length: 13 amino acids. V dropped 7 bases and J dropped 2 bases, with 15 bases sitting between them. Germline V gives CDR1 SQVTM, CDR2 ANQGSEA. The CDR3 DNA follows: TGCAGCGCTGGGACTGCCTTGACCTACGAGCAGTACTTC. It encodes CSAGTALTYEQYF.

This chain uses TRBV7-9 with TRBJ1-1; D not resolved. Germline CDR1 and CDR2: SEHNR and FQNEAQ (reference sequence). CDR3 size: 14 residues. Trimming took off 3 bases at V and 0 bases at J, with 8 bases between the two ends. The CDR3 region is CASSFAEMNTEAFF. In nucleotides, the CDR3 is TGTGCCAGCAGCTTCGCAGAGATGAACACTGAAGCTTTCTTT.

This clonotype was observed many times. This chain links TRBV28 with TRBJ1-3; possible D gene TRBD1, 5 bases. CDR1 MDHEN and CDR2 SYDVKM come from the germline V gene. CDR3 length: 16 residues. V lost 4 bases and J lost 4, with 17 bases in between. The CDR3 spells CASSSQGRFSGNTIYF. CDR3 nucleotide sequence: TGTGCCAGCAGTTCCCAGGGACGTTTCTCCGGAAACACCATATATTTT.

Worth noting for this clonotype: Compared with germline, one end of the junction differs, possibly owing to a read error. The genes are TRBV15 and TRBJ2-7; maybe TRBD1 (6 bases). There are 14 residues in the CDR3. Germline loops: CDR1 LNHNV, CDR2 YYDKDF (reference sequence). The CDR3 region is CATSRGRGTYEHYF. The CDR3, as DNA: TGTGCCACCAGCAGAGGCAGGGGCACGTACGAGCATTACTTC.

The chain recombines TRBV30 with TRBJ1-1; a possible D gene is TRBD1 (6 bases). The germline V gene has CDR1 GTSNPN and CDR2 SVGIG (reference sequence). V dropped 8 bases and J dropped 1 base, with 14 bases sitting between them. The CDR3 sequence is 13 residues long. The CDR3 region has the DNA TGTGCCACAGACGGCAGGGGGAACACTGAAGCTTTCTTT. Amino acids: CATDGRGNTEAFF.

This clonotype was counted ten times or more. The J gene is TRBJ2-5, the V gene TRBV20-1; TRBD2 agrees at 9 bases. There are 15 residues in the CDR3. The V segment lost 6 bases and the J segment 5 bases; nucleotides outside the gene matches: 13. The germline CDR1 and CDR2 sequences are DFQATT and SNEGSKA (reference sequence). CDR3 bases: TGCAGTGCGCTTCTACTTCTAGCGGGGCTGGAGACCCAGTACTTC. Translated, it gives CSALLLLAGLETQYF.

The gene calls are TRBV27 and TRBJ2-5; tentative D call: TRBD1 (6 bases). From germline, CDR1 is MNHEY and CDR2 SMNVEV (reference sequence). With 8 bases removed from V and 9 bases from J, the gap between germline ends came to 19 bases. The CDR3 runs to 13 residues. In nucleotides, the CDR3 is TGTGCCAGCGGACAGCCCCTCCGCGAGGCCCAGTACTTC. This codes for CASGQPLREAQYF.

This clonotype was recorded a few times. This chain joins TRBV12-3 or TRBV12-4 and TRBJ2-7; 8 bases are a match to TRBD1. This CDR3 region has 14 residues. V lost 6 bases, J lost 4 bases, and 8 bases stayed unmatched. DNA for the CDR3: TGTGCCAGCAGAGGAACAGGGGGTCTGTACGAGCAGTACTTC. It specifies CASRGTGGLYEQYF.

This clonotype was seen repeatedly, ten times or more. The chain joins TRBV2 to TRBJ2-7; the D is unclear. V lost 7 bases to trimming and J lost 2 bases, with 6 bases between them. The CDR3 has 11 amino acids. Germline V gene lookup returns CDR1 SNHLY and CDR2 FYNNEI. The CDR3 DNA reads TGTGCCAGCACCCGTGCCTACGAGCAGTACTTC. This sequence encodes CASTRAYEQYF.